The 17 T cell receptor beta chains below were found in one sample sequenced in a study of control samples from healthy donors and cancer patients. The repertoire was sequenced with immunoSEQ multiplex PCR; TCRdb's copy has only in-frame clones and lacks some. The sample has about 73,000 clones, roughly 94% seen once. Source material: blood. These TCRs come from a woman in her 40s in good health.

Notes on this clone: The DNA is left out, because the CDR3 cannot be placed on it with certainty; the CDR3 is given as TCRdb lists it. V is TRBV12-3 or TRBV12-4 and J is TRBJ2-7; the listed D gene, TRBD1, was not tested against the DNA. The CDR3 is made up of 13 amino acids, end residues included. CDR3 in amino acids: CASSTSDRYEQYF.

The chain recombines TRBV5-1 with TRBJ2-3; D not resolved. Germline loops: CDR1 SGHRS, CDR2 YFSETQ. The CDR3 consists of 15 residues. Trimming took off 1 base at V and 0 bases at J, with 9 bases between the two ends. The chain's CDR3 is CASSLWPPSTDTQYF. The CDR3 region has the DNA TGCGCCAGCAGCTTGTGGCCACCTAGCACAGATACGCAGTATTTT.

This chain connects TRBV10-2 to TRBJ1-4; D possibly corresponds to TRBD1 (5 bases). The V and J ends lost 4 bases and 7 bases respectively, with 13 bases between them. The CDR3 spans 14 residues. Germline V gene sequence: CDR1 WSHSY, CDR2 SAAADI. The CDR3 region is CASSGGLGGEKLFF. CDR3 coding DNA: TGCGCCAGCAGTGGCGGACTCGGGGGTGAAAAACTGTTTTTT.

In DNA form, the CDR3 reads TGTGCCAGCAGTTACCCCGGGGCCCGCTACGAGCAGTACTTC. Its translation is CASSYPGARYEQYF. The chain joins TRBV6-2 or TRBV6-3 to TRBJ2-7; either TRBD1 or TRBD2 may supply D (5 bases each). Germline V lookup: CDR1 MNHEY, CDR2 SVGEGT. The CDR3 length is 14 residues. Trimming left V 2 bases short and J 3 bases short, with 11 bases between.

The rearrangement joins TRBV10-3 to TRBJ2-7, with 11 bases lining up with TRBD2. The CDR3 length is 12 residues. The germline V gene has CDR1 ENHRY and CDR2 SYGVKD. This chain's CDR3 is CSSGRASYEQYF. CDR3 bases: TGTAGTAGCGGGAGGGCCTCCTACGAGCAGTACTTC.

This clone was counted a single time. V is TRBV30 and J is TRBJ1-1, with D uncertain. Germline CDR1 is GTSNPN and CDR2 is SVGIG (reference sequence). This CDR3 has 17 amino acids. V was cut by 2 bases and J by 1 base, with 20 bases left in between. CDR3 nucleotide sequence: TGTGCCTGGAGTTTCGGCGCACCGAGGGTCCGGAACACTGAAGCTTTCTTT. Amino acids: CAWSFGAPRVRNTEAFF.

This rearrangement joins TRBV5-1 to TRBJ1-2, with no clear D. Germline CDR1 is SGHRS and CDR2 is YFSETQ. The CDR3 is made up of 15 amino acids. Between the trimmed V and J ends, which lost 0 bases and 2 bases, there was a span of 11 bases. Here the CDR3 DNA reads TGCGCCAGCAGCTTGGCTCCCAACGGAAACTATGGCTACACCTTC. The encoded protein is CASSLAPNGNYGYTF.

The V and J genes are TRBV3-1 (or the pseudogene TRBV3-2) and TRBJ2-7; D is perhaps TRBD2 (5 bases). The CDR3 covers 13 residues. Germline lookup yields CDR1 LGHDT and CDR2 YNNKEL (reference sequence). V was shortened by 1 base and J by 5 bases, with 9 bases between the two germline ends. CDR3 residues: CASSQGLADEQYF. The CDR3 nucleotides read TGTGCCAGCAGCCAAGGGCTAGCCGACGAGCAGTACTTC.

V usage is TRBV19 and J usage is TRBJ2-2; a possible D gene is TRBD1 (6 bases). Trimming removed 7 bases from V and 5 bases from J, with 17 bases in between. CDR3 length equals 15 residues. The V gene's germline CDR1 is LNHDA and CDR2 SQIVND (reference sequence). In nucleotides, the CDR3 is TGTGCCAGTACCCTAAGGGCTAGGGGGACCGGGGAGCTGTTTTTT. It is translated as CASTLRARGTGELFF.

The sample holds one count of this clone. The V call is TRBV7-9, the J call TRBJ2-7; the D is unclear. Germline lookup yields CDR1 SEHNR and CDR2 FQNEAQ (reference sequence). Trimming left V 5 bases short and J 2 bases short, with 10 bases between. The CDR3 is made up of 13 amino acids. Here the CDR3 reads CASSPSGAYEQYF. CDR3 sequence (DNA): TGTGCCAGCAGCCCGTCCGGTGCCTACGAGCAGTACTTC. The full variable domain, with the rest looked up from reference TRBV7-9 and TRBJ2-7, is DTGVSQNPRHKITKRGQNVTFRCDPISEHNRLYWYRQTLGQGPEFLTYFQNEAQLEKSRLLSDRFSAERPKGSFSTLEIQRTEQGDSAMYLCASSPSGAYEQYFGPGTRLTVT.

The chain is built from TRBV10-3 and TRBJ2-1, with 9 bases aligning to TRBD2. V was clipped by 9 bases and J by 4 bases; unmatched bases: 7. Germline loops: CDR1 ENHRY, CDR2 SYGVKD. This CDR3 has 14 amino acids. The CDR3 region is CAIFSGGFYNEQFF. CDR3 DNA sequence: TGTGCCATTTTTAGCGGGGGATTTTACAATGAGCAGTTCTTC.

The rearrangement joins TRBV2 to TRBJ1-1; 9 positions agree with TRBD1. Germline CDR1 SNHLY, CDR2 FYNNEI. The CDR3 length is 13 residues. The trim removed 6 bases at V and 3 bases at J, leaving 2 bases unmatched. The CDR3 DNA reads TGTGCCAGCAGAAGGACAGGGGACACTGAAGCTTTCTTT. Translating gives CASRRTGDTEAFF. The full variable domain, completed using reference TRBV2 and TRBJ1-1, is EPEVTQTPSHQVTQMGQEVILRCVPISNHLYFYWYRQILGQKVEFLVSFYNNEISEKSEIFDDQFSVERPDGSNFTLKIRSTKLEDSAMYFCASRRTGDTEAFFGQGTRLTVV.

Here the CDR3 DNA reads TGTGCCAGCAGCTCGACAGGGCTCAATCAGCCCCAGCATTTT. It translates to CASSSTGLNQPQHF. The chain has TRBV11-2 and TRBJ1-5, with 7 bases lining up with TRBD1. The V segment lost 4 bases and the J segment 3 bases; nucleotides outside the gene matches: 3. This CDR3 comprises 14 residues. The germline V gene has CDR1 SGHAT and CDR2 FQNNGV.

The V call is TRBV6-5, the J call TRBJ1-2; no clear D. This CDR3 contains 14 residues. CDR1 is MNHEY and CDR2 is SVGAGI in the germline V gene. The V and J ends lost 6 bases and 8 bases respectively, with 19 bases between them. Here the CDR3 DNA reads TGTGCCAGCAGGCTAGGTTCGGTCGCGCAGGGCTACACCTTC. This codes for CASRLGSVAQGYTF.

The genes are TRBV24-1 and TRBJ1-5; D is undetermined. Germline V gene data show CDR1 as KGHDR and CDR2 as SFDVKD. This CDR3 contains 13 residues. Trimming took off 4 bases at V and 1 base at J, with 4 bases between the two ends. CDR3 loop: CATSEGSNQPQHF. For the CDR3, the DNA is TGTGCCACCAGTGAAGGGAGCAATCAGCCCCAGCATTTT.

The genes are TRBV6-2 or TRBV6-3 and TRBJ1-1; possibly TRBD1 for D (6 bases). Per germline, CDR1 MNHEY and CDR2 SVGEGT. The CDR3 contains 13 residues. The germline V and J ends were trimmed by 2 bases and 3 bases, with 7 bases remaining between them. CDR3: CASSYGQYTEAFF. The CDR3 bases are TGTGCCAGCAGTTACGGACAGTACACTGAAGCTTTCTTT.

The gene calls are TRBV11-2 and TRBJ1-4, with D possibly being TRBD1 (5 bases). There are 15 residues in the CDR3. Trimming took off 0 bases at V and 9 bases at J, with 14 bases between the two ends. The germline CDR1 and CDR2 sequences are SGHAT and FQNNGV. CDR3 in DNA: TGTGCCAGCAGCTTAGACAGGGACCTAGGGCAAAAACTGTTTTTT. Translation gives CASSLDRDLGQKLFF.